This T cell receptor (beta chain) was sequenced for a study of CD8 T cell repertoires and HIV-1 epitope variants. Study details: T cells were stimulated with Twenty-five Gag and Nef peptides separately. Tested: three Gag epitope families, Nef HW9 and YT9.

Sequenced by immunoSEQ multiplex PCR; TCRdb stores in-frame clones only, minus some. The data hold some 87,000 clones, with roughly four fifths observed a single time. The CDR3 is 16 residues long. The junction had 11 bases not matched to a gene; V was cut back by 3 bases and J by 5 bases. Germline V gives CDR1 SGHRS, CDR2 YFSETQ. The sequencing sample was made of uncultured baseline CD8+ T cells from peripheral blood mononuclear cells (PBMCs). This chain uses TRBV5-1 with TRBJ2-5; TRBD1 agrees at 9 bases. This receptor was obtained from a male donor with HIV. The CDR3 DNA is TGCGCCAGCAGCTACCAACCGACAGGGGGAGCCGAGACCCAGTACTTC. Protein: CASSYQPTGGAETQYF.